The 9 T cell receptor beta chains given below trace back to one sample, sequenced in a study of blood T cell repertoires in COVID-19. Some clones are missing from TCRdb's copy, which holds only in-frame ones; the method was immunoSEQ multiplex PCR. The repertoire holds about 110,000 clones, less than 80% seen once, with 5% to 8% in the top ten. Sequencing input: peripheral blood. The receptors were gathered from an older man with COVID-19, enrolled during active disease.

The chain combines TRBV5-1 with TRBJ1-1, with 11 positions matching TRBD1. Trimming removed 6 bases from V and 9 bases from J; junction bases left unmatched: 10. The length of the CDR3 is 14 residues. Germline V gene lookup returns CDR1 SGHRS and CDR2 YFSETQ. CDR3 loop: CASTSGDRGTQAFF. DNA for the CDR3: TGCGCCAGCACCTCCGGGGACAGGGGGACCCAAGCTTTCTTT.

This chain links TRBV19 with TRBJ2-3; D uncertain. Looked up from germline, CDR1 is LNHDA and CDR2 is SQIVND (reference sequence). The CDR3 has 17 residues. Trimming took off 0 bases at V and 0 bases at J, with 13 bases between the two ends. This CDR3 is CASSIDHYHPSTDTQYF. CDR3 bases: TGTGCCAGTAGTATAGATCACTACCACCCAAGCACAGATACGCAGTATTTT.

J is TRBJ1-1 and V is TRBV14; a weak D match, TRBD1 (6 bases). CDR1 is SGHDN, CDR2 FVKESK, per germline. Between the trimmed V and J ends, which lost 2 bases and 5 bases, there was a span of 12 bases. This CDR3 spans 14 amino acids. DNA of the CDR3: TGTGCCAGCAGCCAACAGGGGCGGGGGACTGAAGCTTTCTTT. Amino acid sequence: CASSQQGRGTEAFF.

J is TRBJ1-1 and V is TRBV6-5; D uncertain. Germline V gene data show CDR1 as MNHEY and CDR2 as SVGAGI. Trimming took off 6 bases at V and 4 bases at J, with 15 bases between the two ends. CDR3 size: 14 residues. The CDR3 DNA follows: TGTGCCAGCAGCCTGGAAGGCGGAGGCACTGAAGCTTTCTTT. Its translation: CASSLEGGGTEAFF.

V is TRBV4-2 and J is TRBJ2-7; weak D call: TRBD2 (5 bases). Per the germline V gene, CDR1 is LGHNA and CDR2 is YNFKEQ. This CDR3 contains 16 residues. Trimming removed 0 bases from V and 2 bases from J, with 14 bases in between. CDR3: CASSQDGVSEPYEQYF. The CDR3 DNA is TGTGCCAGCAGCCAAGACGGGGTCAGTGAACCCTACGAGCAGTACTTC.

The CDR3 nucleotides read TGTGCCAGCAAAATGACAGGGGCCTACAATGAGCAGTTCTTC. Protein: CASKMTGAYNEQFF. V gene TRBV7-3 combines with J gene TRBJ2-1; 8 bases are a match to TRBD1. Trimming cost V 7 bases and J 2 bases; bases outside gene matches: 4. This CDR3 has 14 amino acids. Germline V gene data show CDR1 as SGHTA and CDR2 as FQGTGA. The full variable domain, in which reference TRBV7-3 and TRBJ2-1 provide the parts outside the CDR3, is GAGVSQTPSNKVTEKGKYVELRCDPISGHTALYWYRQSLGQGPEFLIYFQGTGAADDSGLPNDRFFAVRPEGSVSTLKIQRTERGDSAVYLCASKMTGAYNEQFFGPGTRLTVL.

The genes are TRBV27 and TRBJ2-7; unclear D gene. CDR1 and CDR2 (germline): MNHEY, SMNVEV (reference sequence). The germline V and J ends were trimmed by 3 bases and 2 bases, with 5 bases remaining between them. CDR3 length: 12 residues. The CDR3, as DNA: TGTGCCAGCAGTTTCTTAACCTACGAGCAGTACTTC. It translates to CASSFLTYEQYF.

In this sample, this clone turned up a few times. This sequence joins TRBV5-4 and TRBJ2-7; tentatively, D is TRBD2 (6 bases). CDR3 length: 14 residues. The V end lost 4 bases, the J end lost 2 bases, and 13 bases lay between the germline ends. CDR1 is SGHNT, CDR2 YYREEE, per germline (reference sequence). The CDR3 is CASSLEGRPYEQYF. The CDR3 coding sequence is TGTGCCAGCAGCCTGGAGGGGAGGCCCTACGAGCAGTACTTC. Looking up the rest from reference TRBV5-4 and TRBJ2-7 gives the full variable domain: ETGVTQSPTHLIKTRGQQVTLRCSSQSGHNTVSWYQQALGQGPQFIFQYYREEENGRGNFPPRFSGLQFPNYSSELNVNALELDDSALYLCASSLEGRPYEQYFGPGTRLTVT.

The rearrangement links TRBV19 to TRBJ1-5; 10 positions agree with TRBD1. There are 14 residues in the CDR3. Trimming cost V 6 bases and J 4 bases; bases outside gene matches: 3. Germline V gives CDR1 LNHDA, CDR2 SQIVND (reference sequence). The CDR3 region has the DNA TGTGCCAGTAGCCGGACAGGGGGGAATCAGCCCCAGCATTTT. It is translated as CASSRTGGNQPQHF.